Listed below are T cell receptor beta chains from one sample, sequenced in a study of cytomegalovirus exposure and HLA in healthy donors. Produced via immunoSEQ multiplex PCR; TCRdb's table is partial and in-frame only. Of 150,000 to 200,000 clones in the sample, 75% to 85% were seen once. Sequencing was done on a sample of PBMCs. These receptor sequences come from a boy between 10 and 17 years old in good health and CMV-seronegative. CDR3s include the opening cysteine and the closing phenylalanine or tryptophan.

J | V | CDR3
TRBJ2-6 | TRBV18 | CASSPRRGSGANVLTF
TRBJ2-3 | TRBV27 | CASSEPGQNTQYF
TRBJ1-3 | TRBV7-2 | CASSWTGFLSGNTIYF
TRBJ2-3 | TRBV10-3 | CAISIGLAGTDTQYF
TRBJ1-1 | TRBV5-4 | CASSSGGTEAFF
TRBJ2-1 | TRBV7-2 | CASSLAGASYNEQFF
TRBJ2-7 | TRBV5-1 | CASSLAGAAYEQYF
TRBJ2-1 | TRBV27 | CASSPHTYNEQFF
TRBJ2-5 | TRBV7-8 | CASSLSPGGNSNQYF
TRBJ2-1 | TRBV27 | CASSFLPGGPADEQFF
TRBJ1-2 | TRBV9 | CASSYGQTSYGYTF
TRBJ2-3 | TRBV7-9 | CASSYDRGKNTQYF
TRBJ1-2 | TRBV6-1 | CASSVRDRGNYGYTF
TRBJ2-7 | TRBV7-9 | CASSPFLDRGSHEQYF